This T cell receptor beta chain was recovered during a study of T cells in Graves' hyperthyroidism and ophthalmopathy. Ten or more counts support this clonotype. Stable disease denoted Graves' hyperthyroidism without ophthalmopathy progression within 18 months. Diagnosis rested on symptoms, serum thyroxine and TRAb, thyroid ultrasound, and orbital computed tomography. Amplification yielded TCR beta CDR3 regions, with RNA transcripts as the source. An initial round of RT-PCR targeting the TCR CDR3 relied on the HTBI primer set. TCRdb reprocessed the multiplex PCR reads with MiXCR, giving one entry per CDR3 protein. The table shows fewer than 110,000 distinct CDR3 sequences, with 47% occurring only once. Sequences were obtained from blood. The origin of this receptor is a man aged 35 to 55 with Graves' hyperthyroidism.

The CDR3 sequence: CASSPQQGGVSEQFF. CDR3 DNA: TGCGCCAGCAGCCCCCAACAGGGTGGGGTCAGTGAGCAGTTCTTC. The chain employs TRBV10-1 and TRBJ2-1; D may be TRBD1 (6 bases). Per germline, CDR1 WNHNN and CDR2 SYGVQD (reference sequence). The CDR3 is 15 amino acids. The V gene lost 6 bases and the J gene lost 9 bases, with 21 bases spanning the gap.